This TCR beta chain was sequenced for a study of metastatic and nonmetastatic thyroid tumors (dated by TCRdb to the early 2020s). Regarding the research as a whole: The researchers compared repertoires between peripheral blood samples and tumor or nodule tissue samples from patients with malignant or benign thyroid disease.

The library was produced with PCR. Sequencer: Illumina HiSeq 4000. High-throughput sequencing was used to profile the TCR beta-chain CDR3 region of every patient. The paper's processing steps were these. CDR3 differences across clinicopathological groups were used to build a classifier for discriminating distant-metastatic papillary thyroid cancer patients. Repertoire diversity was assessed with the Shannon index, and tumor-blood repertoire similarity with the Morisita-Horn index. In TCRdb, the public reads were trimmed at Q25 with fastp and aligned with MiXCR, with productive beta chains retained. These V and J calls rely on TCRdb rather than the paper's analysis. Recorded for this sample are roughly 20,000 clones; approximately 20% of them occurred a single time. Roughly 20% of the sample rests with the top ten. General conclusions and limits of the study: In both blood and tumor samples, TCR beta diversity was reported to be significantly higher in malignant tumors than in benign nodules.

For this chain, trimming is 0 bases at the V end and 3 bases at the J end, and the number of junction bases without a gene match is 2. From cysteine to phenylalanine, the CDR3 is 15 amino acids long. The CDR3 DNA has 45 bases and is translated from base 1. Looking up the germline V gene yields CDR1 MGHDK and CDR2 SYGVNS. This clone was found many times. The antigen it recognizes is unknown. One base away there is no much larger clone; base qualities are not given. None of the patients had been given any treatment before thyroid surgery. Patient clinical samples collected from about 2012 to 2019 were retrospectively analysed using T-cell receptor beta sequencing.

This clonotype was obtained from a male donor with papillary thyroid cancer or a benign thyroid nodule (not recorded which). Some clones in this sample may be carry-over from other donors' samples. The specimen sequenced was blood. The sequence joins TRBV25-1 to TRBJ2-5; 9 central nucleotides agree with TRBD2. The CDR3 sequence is CASSEYAGGKETQYF. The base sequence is TGTGCCAGCAGTGAATATGCGGGGGGGAAAGAGACCCAGTACTTC.